A single sample is the source of the 9 T cell receptor beta chains below, sequenced in a study of regulatory T cells in long-lasting Graves disease. The sample's time point: newly diagnosed GD, antithyroid drugs for less than 3 months. With RNA extracted from PBMCs as input, the TCR library was made. The TCR beta library used iRepertoire HTBI primers with Arm-PCR amplification of CDR3. TCRdb reprocessed the multiplex PCR reads via MiXCR and lists one record per CDR3 protein. The sample holds fewer than 650,000 distinct CDR3 sequences, around 15% seen once. These same records also appear under a second study, on T cells in Graves' hyperthyroidism and ophthalmopathy.

The source material was peripheral blood mononuclear cells (PBMCs), sampled at new diagnosis, from a patient treated with antithyroid drugs. The receptors were sampled from a woman between 25 and 40 years old with Graves disease.

The count of this clonotype is one. The chain has TRBV11-1 and TRBJ1-3; no clear D gene. Trimming stripped 5 bases from V and 0 bases from J, with 11 bases between. Germline assignment: CDR1 SGHAT and CDR2 FQDESV (reference sequence). The CDR3 runs 15 residues. The chain's CDR3 is CASSRFAVSGNTIYF. DNA of the CDR3: TGTGCCAGCAGCCGCTTTGCAGTCTCTGGAAACACCATATATTTT.

Ten or more counts support this clonotype. The chain is built from TRBV7-3 and TRBJ2-2; D is perhaps TRBD1 (5 bases). V was clipped by 2 bases and J by 4 bases, with 11 bases between them. This CDR3 is built from 15 residues. Germline V gene sequence: CDR1 SGHTA, CDR2 FQGTGA. CDR3 in DNA: TGTGCCAGCAGCTTATTTAGAAGGGGCACCGGGGAGCTGTTTTTT. Its protein is CASSLFRRGTGELFF.

This clonotype was seen ten or more times. At one end the junction does not follow the germline gene, possibly because of a read error. CDR3 sequence (DNA): TGTGCCAGCAGCTTATTTAGTAATCAGCCCCAGCATTTT. Protein sequence: CASSLFSNQPQHF. The rearrangement joins TRBV28 to TRBJ1-5, with D unclear. The CDR3 loop spans 13 amino acids. Per germline, CDR1 MDHEN and CDR2 SYDVKM.

This clonotype was seen more than once but under ten times. The gene calls are TRBV19 and TRBJ1-5; a weak D match, TRBD1 (6 bases). V was pared by 1 base and J by 0 bases, with 16 bases between. CDR3 size: 18 residues. From germline, CDR1 is LNHDA and CDR2 SQIVND (reference sequence). The chain's CDR3 is CASSIGVGDITSNQPQHF. The CDR3 DNA is TGTGCCAGTAGTATAGGGGTCGGGGACATAACTAGCAATCAGCCCCAGCATTTT.

This clonotype was observed at least ten times. The CDR3 sequence is CASSSIGYVQFF. CDR3 bases: TGTGCCAGCAGTTCTATAGGCTATGTGCAGTTCTTC. V is TRBV28 and J is TRBJ2-1; D remains unclear. There are 12 residues in the CDR3. Trimming left V 4 bases short and J 12 bases short, with 13 bases between. Germline loops: CDR1 MDHEN, CDR2 SYDVKM.

This clonotype was counted at least ten times. The genes are TRBV29-1 and TRBJ2-5; weak D call: TRBD2 (5 bases). V lost 5 bases to trimming and J lost 4 bases, with 14 bases between them. The CDR3 length is 13 residues. Germline-derived CDR1 and CDR2 are SQVTM and ANQGSEA. CDR3 in DNA: TGCAGCGTTCGGCTAGCAGTTCGAGAGACCCAGTACTTC. The encoded protein is CSVRLAVRETQYF.

This clonotype was observed many times. The gene calls are TRBV6-2 or TRBV6-3 and TRBJ1-1, with D tentatively TRBD1 (5 bases). The CDR3 loop spans 15 amino acids. The germline V gene has CDR1 MNHEY and CDR2 SVGEGT. The ends were cut back, 6 bases at V and 10 bases at J, with 24 bases in the middle. DNA of the CDR3: TGTGCCAGCAGGCCATGGGGCGCGACAACATCCGGAGCTTTCTTT. This codes for CASRPWGATTSGAFF.

This clonotype was seen more than once but under ten times. The V call is TRBV24-1, the J call TRBJ2-7; TRBD2 agrees at 11 bases. This CDR3 is built from 17 residues. CDR1 and CDR2 from the germline V gene are KGHDR and SFDVKD. V lost 0 bases, J lost 9 bases, and 12 bases stayed unmatched. The chain's CDR3 is CATSDLPTSGSVVGQYF. CDR3 in DNA: TGTGCCACCAGTGATTTGCCCACTAGCGGGAGTGTCGTTGGGCAGTACTTC.

This clonotype has ten or more counts. The J gene is TRBJ1-2, the V gene TRBV6-2 or TRBV6-3; D remains unclear. Trimming shortened V by 6 bases and J by 8 bases, and 22 bases separated the two germline ends. Germline-derived CDR1 and CDR2 are MNHEY and SVGEGT. The CDR3 runs 15 residues. The CDR3 DNA follows: TGTGCCAGCAGCGAGGAGGAGGCAGACCGAAGAGGCTACACCTTC. Amino acids: CASSEEEADRRGYTF.